The clone carrying this T cell receptor (beta chain) was detected only once. The CDR3 has 11 residues. The ends were cut back, 1 base at V and 2 bases at J, with 3 bases in the middle. From germline, CDR1 is GTSNPN and CDR2 SVGIG (reference sequence). This entry is derived from a study of blood T cell repertoires in COVID-19. Study-wide background: The origin of the acute and convalescent COVID-19 samples was the United States, Italy and Spain. Sample material is recorded as cDNA or gDNA derived from T cells, B-cell-depleted T cells, or PBMCs.

How the authors handled the data: Cell counts per sample came from amplifying reference gene primers. Clones were sequenced by immunoSEQ multiplex PCR, and TCRdb holds only the in-frame ones, with some missing. From that table come the V and J calls and clone size; the DNA was used to work out D and trimming. Among around 170,000 clones listed, roughly 87% were seen once. Residents of 24 US areas, aged about 18 to 100 years, made up the participants. Sequences were obtained from PBMCs or T cells enriched from blood (not recorded which). This rearrangement joins TRBV30 to TRBJ2-7; no definite D call. The source of this sequence is a woman in her forties or fifties who had recovered from COVID-19. For the CDR3, the DNA is TGTGCCTGGAGTGCGGCCTACGAGCAGTACTTC. Translated: CAWSAAYEQYF.